This TCR beta chain was sequenced during a study of blood T cell repertoires in COVID-19. Study-wide background: COVID-19 samples, acute and convalescent, were from the United States, Italy and Spain. The cDNA or gDNA used as material had been derived from T cells, B-cell-depleted T cells, or PBMCs.

Germline CDR1 is SGDLS and CDR2 is YYNGEE. The trim removed 0 bases at V and 3 bases at J, leaving 9 bases unmatched. The CDR3 length is 16 residues. Source study methods: Estimated nucleated cell counts came from reference gene primer amplification. The assay was immunoSEQ multiplex PCR, and TCRdb's table has in-frame clones only and misses some. Clonal size and the V and J genes are those of that table, whereas D and trimming came from the DNA. The profile shows approximately 90,000 clones, about 74% of them singletons. This TCR was sampled from a human donor in a cohort sampled during active COVID-19. The sample taken for sequencing was peripheral blood. The V and J genes are TRBV9 and TRBJ2-7; 7 bases fit TRBD2. The CDR3 DNA is TGTGCCAGCAGCGTAGATCAAGCGGGACCCTTCTACGAGCAGTACTTC. This translates into CASSVDQAGPFYEQYF.